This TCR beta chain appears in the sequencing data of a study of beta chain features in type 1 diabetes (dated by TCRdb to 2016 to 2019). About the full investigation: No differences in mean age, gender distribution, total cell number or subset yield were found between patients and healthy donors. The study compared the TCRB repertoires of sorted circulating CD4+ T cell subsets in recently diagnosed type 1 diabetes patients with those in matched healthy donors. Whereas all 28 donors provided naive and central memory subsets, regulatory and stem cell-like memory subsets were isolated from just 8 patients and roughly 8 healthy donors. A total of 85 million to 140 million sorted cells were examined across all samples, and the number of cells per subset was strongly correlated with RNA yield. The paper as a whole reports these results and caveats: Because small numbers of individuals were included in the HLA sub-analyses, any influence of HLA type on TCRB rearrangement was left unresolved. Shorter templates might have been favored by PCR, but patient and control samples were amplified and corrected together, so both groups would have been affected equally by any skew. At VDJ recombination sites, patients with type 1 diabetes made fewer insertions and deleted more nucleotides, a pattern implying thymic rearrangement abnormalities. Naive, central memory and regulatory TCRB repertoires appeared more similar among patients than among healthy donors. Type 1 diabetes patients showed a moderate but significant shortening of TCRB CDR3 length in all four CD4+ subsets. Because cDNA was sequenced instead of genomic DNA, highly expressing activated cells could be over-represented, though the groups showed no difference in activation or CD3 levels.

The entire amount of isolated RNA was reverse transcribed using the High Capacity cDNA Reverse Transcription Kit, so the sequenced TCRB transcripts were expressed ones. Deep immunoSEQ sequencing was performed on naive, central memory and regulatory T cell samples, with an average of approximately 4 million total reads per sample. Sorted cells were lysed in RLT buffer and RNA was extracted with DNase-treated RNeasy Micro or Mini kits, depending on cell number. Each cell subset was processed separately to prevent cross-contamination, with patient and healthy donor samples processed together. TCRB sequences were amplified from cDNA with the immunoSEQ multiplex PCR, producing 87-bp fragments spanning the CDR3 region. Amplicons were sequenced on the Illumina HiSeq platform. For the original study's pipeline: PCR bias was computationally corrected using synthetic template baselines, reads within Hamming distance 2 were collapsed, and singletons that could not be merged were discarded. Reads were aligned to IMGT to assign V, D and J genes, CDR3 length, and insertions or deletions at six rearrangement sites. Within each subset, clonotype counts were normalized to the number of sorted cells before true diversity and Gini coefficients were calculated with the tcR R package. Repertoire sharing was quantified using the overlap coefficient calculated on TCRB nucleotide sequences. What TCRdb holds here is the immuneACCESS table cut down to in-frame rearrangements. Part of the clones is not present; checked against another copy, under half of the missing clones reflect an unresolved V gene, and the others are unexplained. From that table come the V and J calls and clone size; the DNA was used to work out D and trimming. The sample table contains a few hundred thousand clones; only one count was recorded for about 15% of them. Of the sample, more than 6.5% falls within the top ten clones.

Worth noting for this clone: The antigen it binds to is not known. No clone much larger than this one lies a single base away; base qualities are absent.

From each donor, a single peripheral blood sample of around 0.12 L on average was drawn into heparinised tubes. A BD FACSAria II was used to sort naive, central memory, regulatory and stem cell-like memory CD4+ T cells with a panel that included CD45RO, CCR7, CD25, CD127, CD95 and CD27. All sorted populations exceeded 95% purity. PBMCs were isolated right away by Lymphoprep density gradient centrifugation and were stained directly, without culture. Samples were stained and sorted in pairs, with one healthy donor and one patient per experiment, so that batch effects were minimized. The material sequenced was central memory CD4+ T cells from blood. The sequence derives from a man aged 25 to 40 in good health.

The DNA sequence is TGTGCCAGCAGTAAAACCGGGCCGCAAGGCTACACCTTC. Its translation reads: CASSKTGPQGYTF. Here the chain combines TRBV6-5 and TRBJ1-2; the D gene cannot be resolved reliably. V and J are truncated by 5 bases and 8 bases respectively, leaving an intervening sequence of 15 bases. From its cysteine to its phenylalanine, the CDR3 spans 13 amino acids. Only the CDR3 portion is preserved as DNA: 39 bases, with reading frame beginning at the first base. Via the germline V gene, CDR1 is MNHEY and CDR2 SVGAGI.